This T cell receptor beta chain was sequenced during a study of cytomegalovirus exposure and HLA in healthy donors (dated by TCRdb to the late 2010s). Looking at the study overall: According to a later analysis, the 120 validation repertoires were produced on the same platform as the roughly 600 repertoires of the first cohort. Besides the first cohort of roughly 640 subjects, a separate validation cohort made up of 120 or so different subjects was used. The aim of the study was to test whether cataloging public T cell receptors could identify signatures of past pathogen exposure. The study combined high-throughput TCR immunosequencing, statistical association of individual TCRs with disease status, and machine learning to predict cytomegalovirus infection status.

Points the paper makes about the study in general: The classifier was reported to diagnose cytomegalovirus status with high specificity and sensitivity in both the original cohort and the validation cohort. A few of the identified cytomegalovirus-associated TCR beta chains were confirmed in vitro to be specific for cytomegalovirus antigens. A later analysis had no HLA typing for the validation cohort, so co-occurrence there was scored across all 110 or so repertoires. According to the authors, the approach could potentially be generalized to other disease states and immunological phenotypes. While some public TCRs were present in many individuals, most TCR sequences turned up only very rarely across donors. Of the cluster scores, roughly 95% were above 0 in a later analysis, which found that TCRs clustered in the first cohort also tended to co-occur in the roughly 130 validation repertoires. A total of 164 TCR beta chains were listed by the study as associated with cytomegalovirus.

Library preparation employed the immunoSEQ multiplex PCR assay. Concerning the study's data processing: To diagnose cytomegalovirus status from the catalog of TCR beta chain sequences, a statistical classification framework was built. In its TCRdb copy, this immuneACCESS table keeps in-frame sequences only and misses some clones. Where compared with another copy, unresolved V genes explain less than half of these, and the others have no known cause. Clone size and the V and J calls come from that table; the DNA yielded D and trimming. A total of roughly 70,000 clones appear in this sample, 94% of them only once. The top ten hold roughly 1.5% of the sample. Separate from the approximately 670-subject first cohort, the validation cohort of roughly 120 subjects was the group to which the donors belonged. Details on this clone: What this receptor recognizes is not known. Per-nucleotide qualities are absent, and no much larger clonotype sits a single base away.

Taken from the germline V gene, the CDR1 and CDR2 loops are SGHTA and FQGNSA. The CDR3 contains 14 residues, cysteine and phenylalanine counted. Only the CDR3 portion is preserved as DNA: 42 bases, with reading frame beginning at the first base. Here V drops 2 bases and J drops 5 bases, and the junction holds 4 bases not matched to any gene. The chain is encoded by TRBV7-2 joined to TRBJ2-5; 8 central nucleotides agree with TRBD2. This clonotype was obtained from a man aged 18 to 29 in good health and CMV-seropositive. The sample consisted of PBMCs. The CDR3 protein sequence reads: CASSLRGGGETQYF. The DNA sequence follows: TGTGCCAGCAGCTTACGGGGGGGCGGGGAGACCCAGTACTTC.